These T cell receptor beta chains were read from a single sample in a study of OX40 agonist ivuxolimab in advanced cancers. Assay: immunoSEQ multiplex PCR; the TCRdb copy retains only in-frame clones and omits some. The sample has about 48,000 clones; about 91% are singletons. Sample: CD4+ or CD8+ T cells sorted from blood, taken in a trial of the OX40 agonist ivuxolimab. These receptor sequences come from an adult with an advanced solid tumor such as melanoma, head and neck, liver or kidney cancer. CDR3s include the opening cysteine and the closing phenylalanine or tryptophan. D genes are given only for firm matches. Clone size is shown for a subset of rows, as once, few, many or a class of expanded clone.

CDR3: CASSQAWGSYEQYF; DNA: TGCGCCAGCAGCCAAGCTTGGGGCTCCTACGAGCAGTACTTC; J: TRBJ2-7; length: 14; V: TRBV4-3; D: -; size: once
CDR3: CASSDPAGVVNTEAFF; DNA: TGTGCCAGCAGTGATCCGGCAGGGGTAGTGAACACTGAAGCTTTCTTT; J: TRBJ1-1; length: 16; V: TRBV2; D: -; size: -
CDR3: CASSGIRGPYGYTF; DNA: TGTGCCAGCAGCGGTATCAGGGGACCCTATGGCTACACCTTC; J: TRBJ1-2; length: 14; V: TRBV9; D: -; size: -
CDR3: CASSLSLNTEAFF; DNA: TGTGCCAGTAGTCTTTCTCTTAACACTGAAGCTTTCTTT; J: TRBJ1-1; length: 13; V: TRBV19; D: -; size: -
CDR3: CASSQGLYNEQFF; DNA: TGCGCCAGCAGCCAAGGACTCTACAATGAGCAGTTCTTC; J: TRBJ2-1; length: 13; V: TRBV4-1; D: -; size: -
CDR3: CSVEDIKEGNGYTF; DNA: TGCAGCGTTGAAGATATAAAAGAGGGGAATGGCTACACCTTC; J: TRBJ1-2; length: 14; V: TRBV29-1; D: -; size: -
CDR3: CAISEPQEFSYNEQFF; DNA: TGTGCCATCAGTGAACCGCAAGAATTCTCCTACAATGAGCAGTTCTTC; J: TRBJ2-1; length: 16; V: TRBV10-3; D: -; size: -
CDR3: CASSRTVQGEKLFF; DNA: TGTGCCAGCAGCAGGACAGTGCAGGGTGAAAAACTGTTTTTT; J: TRBJ1-4; length: 14; V: TRBV5-6; D: -; size: once
CDR3: CASSLPPRDEQYF; DNA: TGTGCCAGCAGCTTACCACCGAGAGACGAGCAGTACTTC; J: TRBJ2-7; length: 13; V: TRBV7-2; D: -; size: few
CDR3: CASSVEGESYNEQFF; DNA: TGTGCCAGCAGCGTAGAAGGGGAGTCCTACAATGAGCAGTTCTTC; J: TRBJ2-1; length: 15; V: TRBV9; D: -; size: -
CDR3: CAGSWTGTYTGELFF; DNA: TGTGCCGGCAGCTGGACAGGGACATACACCGGGGAGCTGTTTTTT; J: TRBJ2-2; length: 15; V: TRBV7-6; D: TRBD1; size: -
CDR3: CASSVGGRAYNEQFF; DNA: TGTGCCAGCAGCGTAGGCGGGAGGGCCTACAATGAGCAGTTCTTC; J: TRBJ2-1; length: 15; V: TRBV9; D: TRBD2; size: once
CDR3: CASSLGRGAYEQYF; DNA: TGTGCCAGCAGTCTAGGGCGGGGGGCCTACGAGCAGTACTTC; J: TRBJ2-7; length: 14; V: TRBV6-5; D: TRBD2; size: -
CDR3: CASSARQGPDSPLHF; DNA: TGTGCCAGCAGCGCCAGACAGGGACCAGATTCACCCCTCCACTTT; J: TRBJ1-6; length: 15; V: TRBV9; D: TRBD1; size: -
CDR3: CASSLIGRGVAFDEQFF; DNA: TGTGCCAGCAGCTTAATAGGGCGCGGGGTTGCTTTCGATGAGCAGTTCTTC; J: TRBJ2-1; length: 17; V: TRBV7-9; D: -; size: -
CDR3: CASSLGGAAIYNEQFF; DNA: TGTGCCAGCAGCTTGGGAGGGGCCGCGATCTACAATGAGCAGTTCTTC; J: TRBJ2-1; length: 16; V: TRBV5-6; D: -; size: -
CDR3: CAWSVKGPTEAFF; DNA: TGTGCCTGGAGTGTTAAGGGGCCCACTGAAGCTTTCTTT; J: TRBJ1-1; length: 13; V: TRBV30; D: -; size: few
CDR3: CASSYSGGLYNEQFF; DNA: TGTGCCAGCAGCTATAGCGGGGGCCTCTACAATGAGCAGTTCTTC; J: TRBJ2-1; length: 15; V: TRBV9; D: TRBD2; size: -
CDR3: CASSYMNTEAFF; DNA: TGTGCCAGCAGCTATATGAACACTGAAGCTTTCTTT; J: TRBJ1-1; length: 12; V: TRBV7-9; D: -; size: -
CDR3: CAWSVLRSQPQHF; DNA: TGTGCCTGGAGTGTACTTAGGAGTCAGCCCCAGCATTTT; J: TRBJ1-5; length: 13; V: TRBV30; D: -; size: few
CDR3: CASSWGEGSYEQYF; DNA: TGTGCCAGCAGTTGGGGAGAAGGCTCCTACGAGCAGTACTTC; J: TRBJ2-7; length: 14; V: TRBV28; D: -; size: -
CDR3: CASSLRQPYGYTF; DNA: TGTGCCAGCAGTCTGAGACAGCCCTATGGCTACACCTTC; J: TRBJ1-2; length: 13; V: TRBV28; D: -; size: -
CDR3: CASSPRGEYQETQYF; DNA: TGTGCCAGCAGCCCCCGGGGGGAATACCAAGAGACCCAGTACTTC; J: TRBJ2-5; length: 15; V: TRBV11-3; D: TRBD2; size: -
CDR3: CASRPGKDRADGAFF; DNA: TGTGCCAGCAGACCCGGAAAGGACAGGGCAGACGGAGCTTTCTTT; J: TRBJ1-1; length: 15; V: TRBV28; D: TRBD1; size: -
CDR3: CASASVGLAGVNTGELFF; DNA: TGTGCTAGTGCTTCAGTGGGACTAGCGGGGGTTAACACCGGGGAGCTGTTTTTT; J: TRBJ2-2; length: 18; V: TRBV12-5; D: TRBD2; size: -
CDR3: CASTRAGVSTDTQYF; DNA: TGTGCCAGCACCAGAGCGGGGGTGAGCACAGATACGCAGTATTTT; J: TRBJ2-3; length: 15; V: TRBV9; D: TRBD2; size: -
CDR3: CASSPTVIWGELFF; DNA: TGCGCCAGCAGCCCGACAGTCATATGGGGGGAGCTGTTTTTT; J: TRBJ2-2; length: 14; V: TRBV4-1; D: -; size: -
CDR3: CAISESTGTPADTQYF; DNA: TGTGCCATCAGTGAATCGACCGGGACCCCCGCAGATACGCAGTATTTT; J: TRBJ2-3; length: 16; V: TRBV10-3; D: -; size: -
CDR3: CASSQGTGGGSPLHF; DNA: TGCGCCAGCAGCCAAGGGACAGGGGGGGGTTCACCCCTCCACTTT; J: TRBJ1-6; length: 15; V: TRBV4-1; D: TRBD1; size: medium-sized
CDR3: CASSYSGGQGVTEAFF; DNA: TGTGCCAGCAGTTACTCAGGGGGACAGGGAGTCACTGAAGCTTTCTTT; J: TRBJ1-1; length: 16; V: TRBV6-5; D: TRBD1; size: -
CDR3: CASSLVAGIEQYF; DNA: TGTGCCAGCAGCTTAGTGGCGGGTATTGAGCAGTACTTC; J: TRBJ2-7; length: 13; V: TRBV11-1; D: -; size: -
CDR3: CASSSVGGMGNQPQHF; DNA: TGTGCCAGCAGTTCGGTAGGAGGGATGGGCAATCAGCCCCAGCATTTT; J: TRBJ1-5; length: 16; V: TRBV28; D: -; size: -
CDR3: CASSTPGQATDTQYF; DNA: TGTGCCAGCAGCACCCCGGGACAGGCCACAGATACGCAGTATTTT; J: TRBJ2-3; length: 15; V: TRBV7-9; D: TRBD1; size: -
CDR3: CASNTGVSYNEQFF; DNA: TGTGCCAGCAATACAGGGGTTTCCTACAATGAGCAGTTCTTC; J: TRBJ2-1; length: 14; V: TRBV9; D: TRBD1; size: -
CDR3: CASSSILYGYTF; DNA: TGTGCCAGCAGCTCAATCCTCTATGGCTACACCTTC; J: TRBJ1-2; length: 12; V: TRBV9; D: -; size: few
CDR3: CASSLGGGPAFF; DNA: TGTGCCAGCAGTTTAGGAGGGGGGCCAGCTTTCTTT; J: TRBJ1-1; length: 12; V: TRBV27; D: -; size: -
CDR3: CASSFFWLAGVSSYNEQFF; DNA: TGTGCCAGCAGCTTTTTTTGGCTAGCGGGGGTGAGCTCCTACAATGAGCAGTTCTTC; J: TRBJ2-1; length: 19; V: TRBV7-9; D: TRBD2; size: -
CDR3: CASSRYRGQVGSETQYF; DNA: TGTGCCAGCAGTCGATACAGGGGGCAGGTAGGGAGTGAGACCCAGTACTTC; J: TRBJ2-5; length: 17; V: TRBV27; D: TRBD1; size: -
CDR3: CASSQDQYSGMNTGELFF; DNA: TGCGCCAGCAGCCAAGATCAATATAGCGGCATGAACACCGGGGAGCTGTTTTTT; J: TRBJ2-2; length: 18; V: TRBV4-3; D: -; size: -
CDR3: CASSLEGANEKLFF; DNA: TGTGCCAGCAGCTTAGAGGGGGCGAATGAAAAACTGTTTTTT; J: TRBJ1-4; length: 14; V: TRBV7-9; D: TRBD1; size: once
CDR3: CASSTTGETQYF; DNA: TGTGCCAGCAGCACGACGGGAGAGACCCAGTACTTC; J: TRBJ2-5; length: 12; V: TRBV27; D: -; size: once
CDR3: CASSQPHTGVRELFF; DNA: TGCGCCAGCAGCCAACCACACACAGGGGTTCGGGAGCTGTTTTTT; J: TRBJ2-2; length: 15; V: TRBV4-1; D: TRBD1; size: -
CDR3: CASSKTSGRTNEQFF; DNA: TGTGCCAGCAGTAAGACTAGCGGGAGGACTAATGAGCAGTTCTTC; J: TRBJ2-1; length: 15; V: TRBV28; D: TRBD2; size: -
CDR3: CASSFRGEFPGELFF; DNA: TGTGCCAGCAGCTTTCGGGGGGAATTCCCCGGGGAGCTGTTTTTT; J: TRBJ2-2; length: 15; V: TRBV5-8; D: TRBD2; size: -
CDR3: CASRDPQGAGGYTF; DNA: TGTGCCAGCAGAGATCCACAGGGGGCAGGAGGCTACACCTTC; J: TRBJ1-2; length: 14; V: TRBV28; D: TRBD1; size: -
CDR3: CASSFAGLHTGELFF; DNA: TGTGCCAGCAGTTTCGCGGGACTACACACCGGGGAGCTGTTTTTT; J: TRBJ2-2; length: 15; V: TRBV27; D: TRBD2; size: -
CDR3: CASSRETGNFGETQYF; DNA: TGTGCCAGCAGCCGGGAGACAGGGAATTTTGGGGAGACCCAGTACTTC; J: TRBJ2-5; length: 16; V: TRBV4-2; D: TRBD1; size: -
CDR3: CAAGGGARQPQHF; DNA: TGTGCCGCCGGAGGGGGGGCTAGGCAGCCCCAGCATTTT; J: TRBJ1-5; length: 13; V: TRBV10-3; D: -; size: -
CDR3: CASSLDSQPQHF; DNA: TGTGCCAGCAGCTTAGATAGTCAGCCCCAGCATTTT; J: TRBJ1-5; length: 12; V: TRBV5-6; D: -; size: -
CDR3: CASSLALGVGTEAFF; DNA: TGTGCCAGCAGCTTGGCCCTGGGGGTAGGCACTGAAGCTTTCTTT; J: TRBJ1-1; length: 15; V: TRBV5-6; D: -; size: -
CDR3: CASRSRGAADTQYF; DNA: TGTGCCAGCAGGTCCCGGGGGGCAGCAGATACGCAGTATTTT; J: TRBJ2-3; length: 14; V: TRBV28; D: -; size: -
CDR3: CASSPPTGTSTDTQYF; DNA: TGTGCCAGCTCACCCCCGACCGGGACTAGCACAGATACGCAGTATTTT; J: TRBJ2-3; length: 16; V: TRBV18; D: -; size: -